Detailed here is one TCR beta chain. A much bigger clone sits one base away, suggesting this may be a read error. These data originate in a study of early T cells in non-severe SARS-CoV-2 infection. Germline-derived CDR1 and CDR2 are SGDLS and YYNGEE. The V and J ends lost 0 bases and 8 bases, in that order; junction bases with no gene match: 10. CDR3 length equals 16 residues. A single record per CDR3 protein comes from TCRdb applying MiXCR to the 5' RACE reads. The sample consists of tens of thousands of distinct CDR3 sequences, 10% to 15% of them appearing once. Source material: whole blood. This clonotype was sampled from an adult who was a healthcare worker with PCR-confirmed SARS-CoV-2 infection or an uninfected control (not recorded which). This sequence joins TRBV9 and TRBJ2-1, with 8 bases matching TRBD1. The CDR3 loop reads CASSVAQQGANYEQFF. The CDR3 region has the DNA TGTGCCAGCAGCGTAGCTCAGCAGGGGGCGAACTATGAGCAGTTCTTC.